One T cell receptor (beta chain) is described in this entry. This sample is part of a study of blood T cell repertoires in COVID-19. Study information: There were acute and convalescent COVID-19 samples, and they came from the United States, Italy and Spain. T cells, B-cell-depleted T cells, or PBMCs provided the cDNA or gDNA that served as material.

Clones were read by immunoSEQ multiplex PCR, and TCRdb kept only the in-frame ones, dropping some. The sample has some 56,000 clones; more than 70% are singletons. Germline V gives CDR1 SGHRS, CDR2 YFSETQ. CDR3 length: 21 residues. Trimming took 4 bases from V and 8 from J; bases not matched to a gene: 22. The TCR was taken from a human donor in a cohort sampled during active COVID-19. Sequencing used peripheral blood. The J gene is TRBJ2-3, the V gene TRBV5-1; TRBD2 agrees at 16 bases. The chain's CDR3 is CASSLQPGLAGGPHSTGTQYF. For the CDR3, the DNA is TGCGCCAGCAGCCTCCAGCCGGGACTAGCGGGGGGGCCCCACTCCACGGGTACGCAGTATTTT.